A single sample is the source of the 21 T cell receptor beta chains below, sequenced in a study of CD8 T cells in ankylosing spondylitis. The study's findings and limits: Ankylosing spondylitis blood seemed to carry a telltale TCR beta motif made of about 8 highly homologous variants.

Which antigens these TCRs recognize remains unknown. Using its own MiXCR run on the 5' RACE reads, TCRdb lists one record per CDR3 protein. The table records about 750,000 distinct CDR3 sequences, under 20% of them present only once. Sequenced: blood, either unsorted or a sorted T cell fraction (not recorded which). The receptors come from a male donor with ankylosing spondylitis.

CDR3 sequence: CASSSGQNGNTIYF. CDR3 nucleotides: TGCGCCAGCAGCTCTGGACAGAATGGAAACACCATATATTTT. The V call is TRBV5-1, the J call TRBJ1-3, with D possibly being TRBD1 (6 bases). Germline V gene sequence: CDR1 SGHRS, CDR2 YFSETQ. Deletions cut 3 bases from V and 3 bases from J, with 10 bases between. The CDR3 length is 14 residues.

V and J are TRBV18 and TRBJ1-2; D is unresolved. Trimming removed 6 bases from V and 3 bases from J, with 17 bases in between. Per germline, CDR1 KGHSH and CDR2 LQKENI. The CDR3 extends over 15 amino acids. The CDR3 is CASSPGSAADYGYTF. The CDR3, as DNA: TGTGCCAGCTCTCCCGGCTCGGCCGCTGACTATGGCTACACCTTC.

V usage is TRBV12-3 or TRBV12-4 and J usage is TRBJ2-2, with D tentatively TRBD2 (5 bases). The CDR3 extends over 14 amino acids. Trimming took 5 bases from V and 1 from J, leaving 8 bases between them. As DNA, the CDR3 is TGTGCCAGCAGTAGGCGGGTGAACACCGGGGAGCTGTTTTTT. Translating it yields CASSRRVNTGELFF.

The rearrangement links TRBV7-2 to TRBJ2-1, with TRBD2 matching 10 bases. Germline CDR1 reads SGHTA; CDR2 reads FQGNSA. Trimming took 5 bases from V and 6 from J; bases not matched to a gene: 4. CDR3 length: 14 amino acids. This CDR3 is CASSRRTSGNEQFF. For the CDR3, the DNA is TGTGCCAGCAGCCGAAGGACTAGCGGCAATGAGCAGTTCTTC.

This clonotype was seen at least ten times. V and J are TRBV5-5 and TRBJ2-7; 9 bases are shared with TRBD1. Unmatched junction bases numbered 5, after V lost 1 base and J lost 6 bases. The CDR3 is 14 amino acids. From germline, CDR1 is SGHKS and CDR2 YYEKEE (reference sequence). CDR3 bases: TGTGCCAGCAGCTTGTCGACAGGGGGGTCCGAGCAGTACTTC. Residues: CASSLSTGGSEQYF.

The CDR3: CASSRKESYNSPLHF. The CDR3 coding sequence is TGTGCCAGCAGCCGGAAAGAGTCCTATAATTCACCCCTCCACTTT. The J gene is TRBJ1-6, the V gene TRBV9; D unclear. Between the trimmed V and J ends, which lost 4 bases and 1 base, there was a span of 9 bases. Germline V gene data show CDR1 as SGDLS and CDR2 as YYNGEE. CDR3 size: 15 residues.

This clonotype was seen a few times. The chain carries TRBV27 and TRBJ2-1, with 11 bases aligning to TRBD2. Germline V gene sequence: CDR1 MNHEY, CDR2 SMNVEV (reference sequence). Unmatched junction bases numbered 6, after V lost 3 bases and J lost 8 bases. The CDR3 is made up of 15 amino acids. The CDR3, as DNA: TGTGCCAGCAGTTTCCTGACTAGCGGGGAGGATGAGCAGTTCTTC. Amino acid sequence: CASSFLTSGEDEQFF.

This clonotype was picked up a small number of times. This chain joins TRBV4-1 and TRBJ2-7; 12 bases align to TRBD1. Germline V gene sequence: CDR1 MGHRA, CDR2 YSYEKL. The CDR3 length is 18 residues. With 4 bases clipped from V and 5 bases from J, the junction kept 15 bases outside the gene matches. CDR3 DNA sequence: TGCGCCAGCAGCCGGGAAACCACCGGGACAGGGGGCTTCCACGAGCAGTACTTC. Translation: CASSRETTGTGGFHEQYF.

The J gene is TRBJ1-1, the V gene TRBV20-1; the match to TRBD1 covers 7 bases. The trim removed 5 bases at V and 1 base at J, leaving 7 bases unmatched. Germline CDR1 reads DFQATT; CDR2 reads SNEGSKA (reference sequence). The CDR3 covers 14 residues. This CDR3 reads CSAVQGPPNTEAFF. DNA for the CDR3: TGCAGTGCTGTACAGGGGCCGCCGAACACTGAAGCTTTCTTT.

The genes are TRBV18 and TRBJ1-1, with no clear D. From germline, CDR1 is KGHSH and CDR2 LQKENI. The CDR3 covers 13 residues. V was clipped by 1 base and J by 8 bases, with 11 bases between them. The CDR3 DNA is TGTGCCAGCTCACCACAGTTATCAGCCGAAGCTTTCTTT. As protein: CASSPQLSAEAFF.

This clonotype was recorded a few times. The gene calls are TRBV12-3 or TRBV12-4 and TRBJ1-2; 7 bases are a match to TRBD1. Unmatched junction bases numbered 5, after V lost 5 bases and J lost 2 bases. CDR3 size: 14 residues. The CDR3 DNA is TGTGCCAGCAGTACCCGGGACAGAAACTATGGCTACACCTTC. Protein sequence: CASSTRDRNYGYTF.

This clonotype was seen a few times. V gene TRBV6-5 combines with J gene TRBJ2-1; 7 positions agree with TRBD2. Looked up from germline, CDR1 is MNHEY and CDR2 is SVGAGI. CDR3 length: 13 amino acids. Trimming removed 10 bases from V and 2 bases from J; junction bases left unmatched: 5. The CDR3 DNA is TGTGCCACGGGGGGAGGGCCCTACAATGAGCAGTTCTTC. Encoded protein: CATGGGPYNEQFF.

V gene TRBV29-1 combines with J gene TRBJ2-1; no definite D call. The CDR3 extends over 12 amino acids. V was pared by 6 bases and J by 9 bases, with 15 bases between. CDR1 is SQVTM and CDR2 is ANQGSEA in the germline V gene. This CDR3 reads CSVSGWKVEQFF. The CDR3 DNA follows: TGCAGCGTAAGTGGCTGGAAGGTTGAGCAGTTCTTC.

The rearrangement uses TRBV10-3 and TRBJ1-1, with TRBD1 matching over 8 bases. Trimming cost V 6 bases and J 1 base; bases outside gene matches: 13. Germline CDR1 reads ENHRY; CDR2 reads SYGVKD. This CDR3 is built from 17 residues. The CDR3 here is CAIRETDRAGANTEAFF. In DNA, the CDR3 is TGTGCCATCAGGGAAACGGACAGGGCAGGGGCGAACACTGAAGCTTTCTTT.

The chain combines TRBV12-3 or TRBV12-4 with TRBJ2-2, with 10 bases aligning to TRBD1. The length of the CDR3 is 16 residues. V dropped 6 bases and J dropped 3; count of bases not matched to a gene: 7. The CDR3 bases are TGTGCCAGCAGACCTCCCGGGACAGGGGACACCGGGGAGCTGTTTTTT. Translating it yields CASRPPGTGDTGELFF.

V and J are TRBV7-7 and TRBJ1-2; TRBD1 agrees at 7 bases. Germline CDR1 and CDR2: SSHAT and FNYEAQ (reference sequence). CDR3 length: 16 residues. The ends lost 6 bases at V and 4 bases at J; junction bases unmatched: 14. For the CDR3, the DNA is TGTGCCAGCAGGTCCGACAGGGTATCCCACACCTATGGCTACACCTTC. Its translation: CASRSDRVSHTYGYTF.

The chain links TRBV29-1 to TRBJ2-3; TRBD2 matches at 13 bases. The CDR3 covers 17 residues. CDR1 SQVTM and CDR2 ANQGSEA come from the germline V gene. The ends lost 3 bases at V and 6 bases at J; junction bases unmatched: 12. CDR3 region: CSVDGLAGETDADTQYF. The CDR3 bases are TGCAGCGTTGACGGACTAGCGGGAGAAACTGACGCGGATACGCAGTATTTT.

This clonotype was observed a handful of times. This chain connects TRBV29-1 to TRBJ2-7, with unresolved D. CDR1 is SQVTM and CDR2 is ANQGSEA in the germline V gene. Between the trimmed V and J ends, which lost 4 bases and 3 bases, there was a span of 7 bases. This CDR3 contains 11 residues. The CDR3 region has the DNA TGCAGCGTTGGAAAGAACTACGAGCAGTACTTC. Translation: CSVGKNYEQYF.

This clonotype has just a few counts. In nucleotides, the CDR3 is TGTGCCAGCAGCCTGAGCGGGAGTATCTACAATGAGCAGTTCTTC. Amino acids: CASSLSGSIYNEQFF. This chain joins TRBV7-2 and TRBJ2-1, with 8 bases lining up with TRBD2. From germline, CDR1 is SGHTA and CDR2 FQGNSA. Unmatched junction bases numbered 6, after V lost 5 bases and J lost 3 bases. There are 15 residues in the CDR3.

This clonotype was seen a few times. The chain has TRBV20-1 and TRBJ1-2, with 8 bases matching TRBD1. V shed 5 bases, J shed 3 bases, and the junction held 8 bases outside the gene matches. The CDR3 contains 14 residues. Germline values: CDR1 DFQATT, CDR2 SNEGSKA (reference sequence). Here the CDR3 DNA reads TGCAGTGCTGGAACAGGGGGGCAGGACTATGGCTACACCTTC. Residues: CSAGTGGQDYGYTF.

The genes are TRBV5-1 and TRBJ2-5; D unresolved. There are 15 residues in the CDR3. Trimming removed 0 bases at V and 5 bases at J, with 14 bases between. Germline CDR1 is SGHRS and CDR2 is YFSETQ. Here the CDR3 DNA reads TGCGCCAGCAGCTTGGGACACTTTCTAGGGGAGACCCAGTACTTC. Translated, it gives CASSLGHFLGETQYF.